Shown below are 25 T cell receptor beta chains from a single sample sequenced in a study of T cell responses to AZD1222 COVID-19 vaccine. TCRdb's copy holds only in-frame clones and misses some; the assay was immunoSEQ multiplex PCR. The table includes roughly 100,000 clones, less than 90% detected once. The sample in question was peripheral blood, obtained on day 0 of AZD1222 vaccination. These TCRs come from an adult in good health.

The chain recombines TRBV3-1 (or the pseudogene TRBV3-2) with TRBJ2-2, with 11 positions matching TRBD2. The CDR3 has 17 amino acids. V dropped 4 bases and J dropped 1; count of bases not matched to a gene: 5. Per the germline V gene, CDR1 is LGHDT and CDR2 is YNNKEL (reference sequence). In DNA form, the CDR3 reads TGTGCCAGCAGCCCCGCGGGACTAGCGGTGAACACCGGGGAGCTGTTTTTT. Its protein product is CASSPAGLAVNTGELFF.

This clone was observed once. The rearrangement joins TRBV7-2 to TRBJ1-6; the match to TRBD1 covers 11 bases. This CDR3 has 15 residues. The junction had 5 bases not matched to a gene; V was cut back by 4 bases and J by 9 bases. Germline V gene lookup returns CDR1 SGHTA and CDR2 FQGNSA. The CDR3 spells CASSYGQGAGSPLHF. The CDR3 DNA reads TGTGCCAGCAGCTACGGACAGGGGGCAGGTTCACCCCTCCACTTT.

The chain uses TRBV9 and TRBJ2-6, with 8 bases aligning to TRBD1. V lost 0 bases to trimming and J lost 0 bases; unmatched junction nucleotides: 5. Germline assignment: CDR1 SGDLS and CDR2 YYNGEE. This CDR3 spans 18 amino acids. Written as DNA, the CDR3 is TGTGCCAGCAGCGTAGAGCCCAGGGGGCGCTCTGGGGCCAACGTCCTGACTTTC. Translated, it gives CASSVEPRGRSGANVLTF.

The V call is TRBV4-3, the J call TRBJ1-4; 7 nucleotides agree with TRBD1. The length of the CDR3 is 16 residues. With V trimmed by 3 bases and J by 4 bases, 8 bases remained unmatched. The germline gives CDR1 LGHNA, CDR2 YSLEER. CDR3 sequence reads: CASSQTLGQVNEKLFF. CDR3 nucleotide sequence: TGCGCCAGCAGCCAGACCCTAGGACAGGTTAATGAAAAACTGTTTTTT.

V and J are TRBV5-1 and TRBJ2-2; tentative D call: TRBD2 (5 bases). Germline V lookup: CDR1 SGHRS, CDR2 YFSETQ. V lost 5 bases, J lost 3 bases, and 11 bases lay in between. The CDR3 has 14 residues. CDR3 DNA sequence: TGCGCCAGCAGGGCGGGTCCCGACACCGGGGAGCTGTTTTTT. The encoded protein is CASRAGPDTGELFF. The variable domain in full, with the rest retrieved from reference TRBV5-1 and TRBJ2-2, is KAGVTQTPRYLIKTRGQQVTLSCSPISGHRSVSWYQQTPGQGLQFLFEYFSETQRNKGNFPGRFSGRQFSNSRSEMNVSTLELGDSALYLCASRAGPDTGELFFGEGSRLTVL.

This chain uses TRBV7-2 with TRBJ1-5; D ambiguous. Trimming left V 5 bases short and J 3 bases short, with 11 bases between. This CDR3 comprises 14 residues. Germline CDR1 and CDR2: SGHTA and FQGNSA. The CDR3 DNA is TGTGCCAGCAGCCCAACAGCTAACAATCAGCCCCAGCATTTT. It is translated as CASSPTANNQPQHF.

The gene calls are TRBV19 and TRBJ1-5; 10 positions agree with TRBD1. The CDR3 covers 14 residues. J lost 7 bases, V lost 6 bases, and 6 bases had no gene match. Germline lookup yields CDR1 LNHDA and CDR2 SQIVND (reference sequence). This chain's CDR3 is CASRSTGGDQPQHF. For the CDR3, the DNA is TGTGCCAGTAGATCGACAGGGGGCGACCAGCCCCAGCATTTT.

The rearrangement uses TRBV5-5 and TRBJ2-1; D not certain. This CDR3 region has 12 residues. From germline, CDR1 is SGHKS and CDR2 YYEKEE (reference sequence). V gave up 0 bases and J gave up 12 bases, with 10 bases separating them. The CDR3 protein is CASSLDSLGQFF. CDR3 DNA: TGTGCCAGCAGCTTGGATAGCTTGGGGCAGTTCTTC. The complete variable domain, with remaining parts taken from reference TRBV5-5 and TRBJ2-1, reads DAGVTQSPTHLIKTRGQQVTLRCSPISGHKSVSWYQQVLGQGPQFIFQYYEKEERGRGNFPDRFSARQFPNYSSELNVNALLLGDSALYLCASSLDSLGQFFGPGTRLTVL.

V is TRBV4-2 and J is TRBJ2-1; TRBD1 agrees at 11 bases. There are 17 residues in the CDR3. Germline loops: CDR1 LGHNA, CDR2 YNFKEQ. Trimming cost V 1 base and J 7 bases; bases outside gene matches: 9. CDR3 nucleotide sequence: TGTGCCAGCAGCCAAGTTGGGGACAGGGGGGAAGGGAATGAGCAGTTCTTC. Protein: CASSQVGDRGEGNEQFF.

This chain uses TRBV2 with TRBJ2-1; D may be TRBD1 (6 bases). CDR3 length equals 16 residues. V shed 2 bases and J shed 4 bases, with 15 bases lying between them. Germline CDR1 SNHLY, CDR2 FYNNEI. The CDR3 reads CASSERGTKDYNEQFF. The CDR3 nucleotides are TGTGCCAGCAGTGAAAGAGGGACAAAGGATTACAATGAGCAGTTCTTC.

This rearrangement joins TRBV6-2 or TRBV6-3 to TRBJ1-1, with TRBD1 matching 9 bases. V lost 2 bases and J lost 12; bases outside the gene matches: 13. Germline V gives CDR1 MNHEY, CDR2 SVGEGT. The CDR3 contains 15 residues. CDR3 nucleotides: TGTGCCAGCAGTTACCCTTCCACAGGGGGCCGGAGGTCTTTCTTT. Amino acids: CASSYPSTGGRRSFF.

The sample holds one count of this clone. This rearrangement joins TRBV7-6 to TRBJ1-6, with D unclear. The CDR3 runs 13 residues. Trimming stripped 1 base from V and 6 bases from J, with 4 bases between. Germline loops: CDR1 SGHVS, CDR2 FNYEAQ. CDR3 in DNA: TGTGCCAGCAGCTTAGGTGGTAATTCACCCCTCCACTTT. It yields the protein CASSLGGNSPLHF. Full variable domain (missing parts from reference TRBV7-6 and TRBJ1-6): GAGVSQSPRYKVTKRGQDVALRCDPISGHVSLYWYRQALGQGPEFLTYFNYEAQQDKSGLPNDRFSAERPEGSISTLTIQRTEQRDSAMYRCASSLGGNSPLHFGNGTRLTVT.

The chain has TRBV2 and TRBJ1-2, with 8 bases fitting TRBD1. Trimming cost V 7 bases and J 4 bases; bases outside gene matches: 5. Germline V gene data show CDR1 as SNHLY and CDR2 as FYNNEI. The CDR3 is 13 amino acids. The CDR3 DNA reads TGTGCCAGCACTAGGGACAGGCTCTATGGCTACACCTTC. Protein sequence: CASTRDRLYGYTF.

V and J are TRBV24-1 and TRBJ2-1; TRBD2 matches 11 bases. V was clipped by 1 base and J by 6 bases; unmatched bases: 7. The germline CDR1 and CDR2 sequences are KGHDR and SFDVKD. The CDR3 length is 17 residues. CDR3 residues: CATSDFSSGRTRNEQFF. The CDR3 bases are TGTGCCACCAGTGATTTCTCTAGCGGGAGGACGCGCAATGAGCAGTTCTTC.

V is TRBV18 and J is TRBJ1-2, with a possible D match to TRBD1 (5 bases). V lost 3 bases, J lost 1 base, and 9 bases lay in between. There are 14 residues in the CDR3. CDR1 KGHSH and CDR2 LQKENI come from the germline V gene. CDR3 protein: CASSPSTDNYGYTF. For the CDR3, the DNA is TGTGCCAGCTCACCCTCGACAGATAACTATGGCTACACCTTC.

This clone was found once. V is TRBV24-1 and J is TRBJ2-5; TRBD1 might be the D (5 bases). The CDR3 contains 15 residues. Germline V gene data show CDR1 as KGHDR and CDR2 as SFDVKD. Deletions cut 5 bases from V and 4 bases from J, with 16 bases between. The CDR3 region has the DNA TGTGCCACCAGTGCCCTCGAGGCAGGGCCAGAGACCCAGTACTTC. It encodes CATSALEAGPETQYF.

The chain employs TRBV19 and TRBJ2-7; TRBD2 matches 7 bases. Germline V gene data show CDR1 as LNHDA and CDR2 as SQIVND (reference sequence). The V segment lost 6 bases and the J segment 7 bases; nucleotides outside the gene matches: 18. The CDR3 has 16 residues. The CDR3 sequence is CASSTLPGLRGEEQYF. Written as DNA, the CDR3 is TGTGCCAGTAGCACCCTTCCGGGACTTCGGGGGGAGGAGCAGTACTTC.

The chain has TRBV7-9 and TRBJ2-5; perhaps D is TRBD1 or TRBD2 (6 bases each). Deletions cut 5 bases from V and 2 bases from J, with 12 bases between. The CDR3 spans 14 residues. CDR1 and CDR2 (germline): SEHNR, FQNEAQ (reference sequence). The CDR3 loop is CASSRWGAQETQYF. CDR3 DNA: TGTGCCAGCAGCCGGTGGGGGGCACAAGAGACCCAGTACTTC.

The chain has TRBV14 and TRBJ1-4, with a possible D match to TRBD1 (5 bases). There are 15 residues in the CDR3. V lost 4 bases to trimming and J lost 8 bases, with 17 bases between them. CDR1 and CDR2 (germline): SGHDN, FVKESK. The CDR3 DNA reads TGTGCCAGCAGCCGGAATCAGGGTGTGAGGGAAAAACTGTTTTTT. This encodes CASSRNQGVREKLFF.

The chain employs TRBV7-9 and TRBJ2-1, with D perhaps TRBD2 (7 bases). Trimming took off 0 bases at V and 5 bases at J, with 11 bases between the two ends. Germline lookup yields CDR1 SEHNR and CDR2 FQNEAQ (reference sequence). This CDR3 region has 15 residues. The DNA of the CDR3 is TGTGCCAGCAGCTTAGCGGGGGGGCCCCACAATGAGCAGTTCTTC. The encoded protein is CASSLAGGPHNEQFF.

V and J are TRBV18 and TRBJ2-1; possibly TRBD1 for D (5 bases). V lost 2 bases to trimming and J lost 10 bases, with 6 bases between them. The germline CDR1 and CDR2 sequences are KGHSH and LQKENI. The CDR3 runs 11 residues. The CDR3 DNA is TGTGCCAGCTCACCATCAGGGGAGCAGTTCTTC. It is translated as CASSPSGEQFF.

The chain has TRBV6-5 and TRBJ2-4; D call uncertain. CDR1 MNHEY and CDR2 SVGAGI come from the germline V gene. CDR3 length: 16 residues. V shed 0 bases and J shed 0 bases, with 9 bases lying between them. CDR3 nucleotides: TGTGCCAGCAGTTACTCAGCTAGTCTAGCCAAAAACATTCAGTACTTC. Encoded protein: CASSYSASLAKNIQYF.

The chain recombines TRBV29-1 with TRBJ1-5; a weak D match, TRBD1 (5 bases). V shed 4 bases and J shed 1 base, with 8 bases lying between them. CDR3 length equals 13 residues. Germline lookup yields CDR1 SQVTM and CDR2 ANQGSEA. The CDR3 nucleotides read TGCAGCGTTGGGCAGGGCAGCAATCAGCCCCAGCATTTT. Its translation is CSVGQGSNQPQHF.

The chain carries TRBV15 and TRBJ1-2; 10 bases map to TRBD1. V shed 2 bases and J 4 bases; nucleotides not matched to a gene: 4. The germline V gene has CDR1 LNHNV and CDR2 YYDKDF (reference sequence). This CDR3 has 15 residues. CDR3 DNA: TGTGCCACCAGCAGAACGGGGACAGGGGTCTATGGCTACACCTTC. Translated: CATSRTGTGVYGYTF.

Judged by abundance, this clone is medium-sized (0.01 to 0.1%). The rearrangement joins TRBV9 to TRBJ2-2; 8 bases agree with TRBD1. Germline V CDR1 and CDR2: SGDLS, YYNGEE. The CDR3 has 15 residues. V shed 4 bases and J 7 bases; nucleotides not matched to a gene: 9. The CDR3 loop reads CASSTRQGSGGELFF. For the CDR3, the DNA is TGTGCCAGCAGCACCCGACAGGGGTCGGGCGGGGAGCTGTTTTTT.